The rows below give T cell receptor beta chains drawn from one sample of a study of CD8 T cells in ankylosing spondylitis. TCRdb passed the 5' RACE reads through MiXCR, listing each CDR3 protein once. The sample gives about 260,000 distinct CDR3 sequences, 15% to 25% of which show up once; 7.5% to 9.5% is in the top ten. Sequences were obtained from blood, either unsorted or a sorted T cell fraction (not recorded which). These receptors were obtained from a male donor with ankylosing spondylitis or in good health (not recorded which). CDR3s include the opening cysteine and the closing phenylalanine or tryptophan. A D gene is named only where the DNA matches it firmly. Clone size is given for some rows only: seen once, a few or many times, or a class if the clone is expanded.

>many|TRBV12-3/TRBV12-4|-|TRBJ1-1
TGTGCCAGCAGTCCAACAGGGATGAACACTGAAGCTTTCTTT
CASSPTGMNTEAFF
>few|TRBV29-1|-|TRBJ2-1
TGCAGCGTTGAAGTGCAACTACACAATGAGCAGTTCTTC
CSVEVQLHNEQFF
>-|TRBV11-2|-|TRBJ1-5
TGTGCCAGCAGCTTAGTGGGGGTGGGCCAGCCCCAGCATTTT
CASSLVGVGQPQHF
>many|TRBV27|-|TRBJ2-3
TGTGCCAGCAGTTTTACGGCTATACCGTTCATCACAGATACGCAGTATTTT
CASSFTAIPFITDTQYF
>once|TRBV7-2|-|TRBJ2-3
TGTGCCAGCAGCTTAGCTAGAGGAGCAATCACAGATACGCAGTATTTT
CASSLARGAITDTQYF
>once|TRBV7-9|-|TRBJ2-2
TGTGCCAGCAGCTTTAAGGACACCGGGGAGCTGTTTTTT
CASSFKDTGELFF
>few|TRBV3-1|-|TRBJ2-5
TGTGCCAGCAGCCAGTGGGGGGGCGAGGGCCAGTACTTC
CASSQWGGEGQYF
>once|TRBV20-1|-|TRBJ2-1
TGCAGTGCTCCCCCCACTAGTCCCACTCCCCATGAGCAGTTCTTC
CSAPPTSPTPHEQFF
>few|TRBV9|TRBD2|TRBJ2-5
TGTGCCAGCAGCGTAGGGACTAGCGAACAAGAGACCCAGTACTTC
CASSVGTSEQETQYF
>few|TRBV29-1|-|TRBJ2-1
TGCAGCGTTGGGGCACGGGCTTCCTACAATGAGCAGTTCTTC
CSVGARASYNEQFF
>-|TRBV4-2|-|TRBJ2-3
TGTGCCAGCAGCCGCGAAACTACCGAGCTACGCACAGATACGCAGTATTTT
CASSRETTELRTDTQYF
>many|TRBV5-1|-|TRBJ2-2
TGCGCCAGCAGCTTGCTAGCGTCTGGGGCCGGGGAGCTGTTTTTT
CASSLLASGAGELFF
>-|TRBV5-1|TRBD1|TRBJ2-1
TGCGCCAGCAGCTTGGGGGACAGCCGTCAACAATACAATGAGCAGTTCTTC
CASSLGDSRQQYNEQFF
>few|TRBV6-2/TRBV6-3|-|TRBJ2-2
TGTGCCAGCAGCCGCCCCACTTACACCGGGGAGCTGTTTTTT
CASSRPTYTGELFF
>-|TRBV3-1|-|TRBJ1-2
TGTGCCAGCACCTCGGGCCTTTATGGCTACACCTTC
CASTSGLYGYTF
>-|TRBV15|-|TRBJ1-4
TGTGTCACCAGCAGAGTGTCGGGATCCAAAGGTGAAAAACTGTTTTTT
CVTSRVSGSKGEKLFF
>many|TRBV6-1|-|TRBJ1-4
TGTGCCAGCAGAGTCGGTCAAACAACTAATGAAAAACTGTTTTTT
CASRVGQTTNEKLFF
>-|TRBV6-6|-|TRBJ2-5
TGTGCCAGCAGTAGGGGGGTACAGACCCAGTACTTC
CASSRGVQTQYF
>-|TRBV11-2|-|TRBJ2-1
TGTGCCAGCAGCTTGGACGAAGTGCTCTGGGGGTACAATGAGCAGTTCTTC
CASSLDEVLWGYNEQFF
>many|TRBV12-3/TRBV12-4|-|TRBJ2-1
TGTGCCAGCAGTTTACTAGGTGATGAGCAGTTCTTC
CASSLLGDEQFF
>-|TRBV5-1|TRBD1|TRBJ2-1
TGCGCCAGCAGCCTCCGGGACAGGGACAATGAGCAGTTCTTC
CASSLRDRDNEQFF
>few|TRBV12-3/TRBV12-4|-|TRBJ1-4
TGTGCCAGCAGCCATGATGTAGGGACAAGTTATGAAAAACTGTTTTTT
CASSHDVGTSYEKLFF
>many|TRBV5-1|-|TRBJ1-1
TGCGCCAGCAGCTTGGAGCCTAACACTGAAGCTTTCTTT
CASSLEPNTEAFF
>-|TRBV6-2/TRBV6-3|TRBD1|TRBJ1-6
TGTGCCAGCAGCCCCGGGACAGCCTTCCTGCGCTCCTATAATTCACCCCTCCACTTT
CASSPGTAFLRSYNSPLHF
>-|TRBV20-1|-|TRBJ1-4
TGCAGTGCTAGGGCCGGCGGTTCTGCAACTAATGAAAAACTGTTTTTT
CSARAGGSATNEKLFF
>-|TRBV2|-|TRBJ2-1
TGTGCCAGCAGAAGGGACCAGAGCTCCTACAATGAGCAGTTCTTC
CASRRDQSSYNEQFF
>-|TRBV6-1|-|TRBJ2-3
TGTGCCAGCAGGGAGAAGGGCCCCAGGGCAGATACGCAGTATTTT
CASREKGPRADTQYF
>many|TRBV5-1|TRBD1|TRBJ2-1
TGCGCCAGCAGCTTGGGGGGACAGGGATTCAATGAGCAGTTCTTC
CASSLGGQGFNEQFF
>few|TRBV3-1|TRBD2|TRBJ2-5
TGTGCCAGCAGCCAAGATGGGGGGCGGGGGGCGAGAGAGACCCAGTACTTC
CASSQDGGRGARETQYF
>many|TRBV5-1|TRBD1|TRBJ2-1
TGCGCCAGCAGCTTGGCCCCACAGGGGGCGCATTACAATGAGCAGTTCTTC
CASSLAPQGAHYNEQFF
>few|TRBV12-3/TRBV12-4|-|TRBJ2-3
TGTGCCAGCGTCAAAGGGACTCGAAAGAGCACAGATACGCAGTATTTT
CASVKGTRKSTDTQYF
>-|TRBV28|TRBD1|TRBJ1-6
TGTGCCAGCAGTTTACCGGGACAGGGGTTTTATAATTCACCCCTCCACTTT
CASSLPGQGFYNSPLHF
>many|TRBV5-6|-|TRBJ2-2
TGTGCCAGCAGCAGAACCACCGGGGAGCTGTTTTTT
CASSRTTGELFF
>-|TRBV14|-|TRBJ1-3
TGTGCCAGCAGCCAAGATGCGGGTTTTGGAAACACCATATATTTT
CASSQDAGFGNTIYF
>-|TRBV7-8|-|TRBJ2-2
TGTGCCAGCAGCCCTGTTACTAGCAGGACAGGTTCCGGGGAGCTGTTTTTT
CASSPVTSRTGSGELFF
>-|TRBV24-1|-|TRBJ1-5
TGTGCCACCAGTGGTGGGGGCGAGATTAAGGGCAATCAGCCCCAGCATTTT
CATSGGGEIKGNQPQHF
>-|TRBV29-1|TRBD1|TRBJ1-1
TGCAGCGTTGAAGGGACGGACAGGGCAGGCACTGAAGCTTTCTTT
CSVEGTDRAGTEAFF
>-|TRBV20-1|TRBD1|TRBJ1-1
TGCAGTGCTAGCACGACAGGGCTTACTGAAGCTTTCTTT
CSASTTGLTEAFF
>few|TRBV5-5|-|TRBJ1-1
TGTGCCAGCAGCTGGACGATTCCGGAGACTGAAGCTTTCTTT
CASSWTIPETEAFF
>few|TRBV7-2|-|TRBJ2-2
TGTGCCAGCAGCTCACTGGTGAGCGGGGAGCTGTTTTTT
CASSSLVSGELFF
>few|TRBV7-3|-|TRBJ2-1
TGTGCCAGCAGCTTAATGCCAGGGCGCTACAATGAGCAGTTCTTC
CASSLMPGRYNEQFF
>-|TRBV10-1|-|TRBJ1-1
TGCGCCAGCGCAGACAGGATTGGGGTGGACACTGAAGCTTTCTTT
CASADRIGVDTEAFF
>-|TRBV6-1|-|TRBJ1-1
TGTGCCAGCAGGCGGACAAGGACTCTTAACTCGAACACTGAAGCTTTCTTT
CASRRTRTLNSNTEAFF
>-|TRBV15|-|TRBJ2-5
TGTGCCACCAGCAGGAGGGGGGAAGAGACCCAGTACTTC
CATSRRGEETQYF
>-|TRBV5-1|-|TRBJ1-6
TGCGCCAGCAGCCCGGCAGGGTGGGATTCACCCCTCCACTTT
CASSPAGWDSPLHF
>few|TRBV28|TRBD2|TRBJ2-5
TGTGCCAGCCGAGGGACTAGCGGGATTTCAGAGACCCAGTACTTC
CASRGTSGISETQYF
>many|TRBV2|TRBD1|TRBJ2-2
TGTGCCAGCAGGGGGGACAGGAGGAACACCGGGGAGCTGTTTTTT
CASRGDRRNTGELFF
>few|TRBV12-3/TRBV12-4|-|TRBJ2-2
TGTGCCACCCGTTCGTACGCGAACACCGGGGAGCTGTTTTTT
CATRSYANTGELFF
>-|TRBV7-9|-|TRBJ2-2
TGTGCCAGCAGCCCCGACCCGAACACCGGGGAGCTGTTTTTT
CASSPDPNTGELFF
>-|TRBV30|TRBD1|TRBJ2-1
TGTGCCTGGAGTATGGGACAGGGTCTCAATGAGCAGTTCTTC
CAWSMGQGLNEQFF
>-|TRBV24-1|TRBD1|TRBJ2-3
TGTGCCACCAGTCGACGACAGGGGGCTGATACGCAGTATTTT
CATSRRQGADTQYF
>few|TRBV6-1|-|TRBJ1-1
TGTGCCAGCAGTGAAGAAAGAGTAGCTTTCTTT
CASSEERVAFF
>-|TRBV5-1|TRBD1|TRBJ1-5
TGCGCCAGCAGCTTGGCCCAGGGGGCGAAGCCCCAGCATTTT
CASSLAQGAKPQHF
>many|TRBV7-2|-|TRBJ2-1
TGTGCCAGCAGCTTATTTGGTCCCTACAATGAGCAGTTCTTC
CASSLFGPYNEQFF
>-|TRBV20-1|TRBD1|TRBJ1-4
TGCAGTGCTCCCCCGGGACAGCTAAATGAAAAACTGTTTTTT
CSAPPGQLNEKLFF
>-|TRBV12-3/TRBV12-4|-|TRBJ2-3
TGTGCCAGCATCCCCGACTCTCCTAGCACAGATACGCAGTATTTT
CASIPDSPSTDTQYF
>-|TRBV5-1|TRBD1|TRBJ2-5
TGCGCCAGCAGCTTGTTCAGGGGGAACCAAGAGACCCAGTACTTC
CASSLFRGNQETQYF
>-|TRBV3-1|-|TRBJ1-2
TGTGCCAGCAGCCACGATACGGTGGGGTACTATGGCTACACCTTC
CASSHDTVGYYGYTF
>few|TRBV11-2|-|TRBJ2-1
TGTGCCAGCAGCTTAGATGGGGTATGGGCTAGTAAGCAGTTCTTC
CASSLDGVWASKQFF
>few|TRBV15|-|TRBJ1-5
TGTGCCACCAGCCCCCGGGCCAATCAGCCCCAGCATTTT
CATSPRANQPQHF